The clone carrying this T cell receptor (beta chain) was seen repeatedly, ten times or more. One entry per CDR3 protein results from TCRdb running MiXCR on the RT-PCR reads. The table records about 680,000 distinct CDR3 sequences, approximately 15% of them present only once. CDR1 SGHDN and CDR2 FVKESK come from the germline V gene. The CDR3 has 18 residues. Trimming removed 0 bases from V and 3 bases from J; junction bases left unmatched: 13. Material for sequencing was memory CD4+ T cells from blood. The TCR originated in a female donor in good health, serving as a healthy control. The gene calls are TRBV14 and TRBJ2-5; 7 nucleotides match TRBD2. CDR3 nucleotide sequence: TGTGCCAGCAGCCAAGACGGTTTCAGCGGGATGGTTGAAGAGACCCAGTACTTC. It specifies CASSQDGFSGMVEETQYF.